This passage covers 26 T cell receptor beta chains from one sample sequenced in a study of T cell responses to AZD1222 COVID-19 vaccine. Produced via immunoSEQ multiplex PCR; TCRdb's table is partial and in-frame only. In the table there are 75,000 to 85,000 clones, about nine tenths of which are singletons. This specimen was peripheral blood, taken on day 0 of AZD1222 vaccination. These receptors were collected from an adult in good health.

The chain carries TRBV18 and TRBJ1-1; D gene unclear. In germline, CDR1 is KGHSH, CDR2 LQKENI. CDR3 length equals 14 residues. V lost 3 bases and J lost 5, with 13 bases in between. In DNA form, the CDR3 reads TGTGCCAGCTCACCTCGGACGGCTCTAACTGAAGCTTTCTTT. Protein sequence: CASSPRTALTEAFF. Using reference TRBV18 and TRBJ1-1 for the parts outside the CDR3, the full variable domain is NAGVMQNPRHLVRRRGQEARLRCSPMKGHSHVYWYRQLPEEGLKFMVYLQKENIIDESGMPKERFSAEFPKEGPSILRIQQVVRGDSAAYFCASSPRTALTEAFFGQGTRLTVV.

For the CDR3, the DNA is TGTGCCACCAGTGAAAGCGGGACCTACAATGAGCAGTTCTTC. As protein: CATSESGTYNEQFF. The chain couples TRBV24-1 to TRBJ2-1; the match to TRBD2 covers 7 bases. Trimming at V came to 4 bases and at J to 2 bases, leaving 1 base not matched to a gene. This CDR3 comprises 14 residues. CDR1 is KGHDR and CDR2 is SFDVKD in the germline V gene.

The CDR3 sequence: CASRGVGTEAFF. The CDR3 region has the DNA TGTGCCAGTAGGGGGGTCGGCACTGAAGCTTTCTTT. V gene TRBV19 combines with J gene TRBJ1-1; tentative D call: TRBD1 (5 bases). Trimming cost V 6 bases and J 4 bases, with 9 bases left between them. The CDR3 consists of 12 residues. In germline, CDR1 is LNHDA, CDR2 SQIVND (reference sequence). Full variable domain (rest looked up from reference TRBV19 and TRBJ1-1): DGGITQSPKYLFRKEGQNVTLSCEQNLNHDAMYWYRQDPGQGLRLIYYSQIVNDFQKGDIAEGYSVSREKKESFPLTVTSAQKNPTAFYLCASRGVGTEAFFGQGTRLTVV.

The chain has TRBV5-5 and TRBJ1-6; D is unclear. The CDR3 has 17 residues. Trimming removed 2 bases from V and 5 bases from J, with 17 bases in between. Germline V CDR1 and CDR2: SGHKS, YYEKEE (reference sequence). The CDR3 is CASSLWGSPRDNSPLHF. The CDR3 DNA reads as TGTGCCAGCAGCTTATGGGGAAGCCCCCGGGATAATTCACCCCTCCACTTT.

This rearrangement joins TRBV15 to TRBJ1-5; possible D gene TRBD1, 5 bases. Trimming removed 3 bases from V and 2 bases from J, with 8 bases in between. Germline V gives CDR1 LNHNV, CDR2 YYDKDF (reference sequence). The CDR3 is 14 residues long. The CDR3 region has the DNA TGTGCCACCAGCAGCAGGGTCCGCAATCAGCCCCAGCATTTT. It codes for CATSSRVRNQPQHF.

The genes are TRBV5-1 and TRBJ1-6; D may be TRBD1 (5 bases). Germline-derived CDR1 and CDR2 are SGHRS and YFSETQ. CDR3 length: 18 amino acids. V shed 7 bases and J shed 5 bases, with 25 bases lying between them. The CDR3 DNA reads as TGCGCCAGCCCCGTAACTAGGCAGGGAAGAGGGAATAATTCACCCCTCCACTTT. The encoded protein is CASPVTRQGRGNNSPLHF.

In its sample, this clone was seen a few times. This chain links TRBV29-1 with TRBJ2-5; possible D gene TRBD1, 7 bases. This CDR3 is built from 15 residues. Germline V gene sequence: CDR1 SQVTM, CDR2 ANQGSEA. Trimming removed 5 bases from V and 5 bases from J, with 21 bases in between. CDR3 region: CSVSGGGSSGETQYF. The CDR3 DNA reads TGCAGCGTTAGCGGAGGGGGCAGTAGTGGGGAGACCCAGTACTTC.

The V and J genes are TRBV21-1 and TRBJ2-1; the DNA was not used to check the table's D call, TRBD2. TRBV21-1 has pseudogene status. The CDR3 consists of 15 residues. CDR3 loop: CASSKGTSGYNEQFF. The CDR3 DNA reads TGTGCCAGCAGCAAGGGGACTAGCGGATACAATGAGCAGTTCTTC.

V gene TRBV5-4 combines with J gene TRBJ2-1; TRBD1 matches at 10 bases. CDR1 and CDR2 (germline): SGHNT, YYREEE (reference sequence). J lost 7 bases, V lost 3 bases, and 7 bases had no gene match. CDR3 length equals 15 residues. The CDR3 is CASSSRDRGLNEQFF. Here the CDR3 DNA reads TGTGCCAGCAGCTCCCGGGACAGGGGTCTAAATGAGCAGTTCTTC.

V gene TRBV5-1 combines with J gene TRBJ1-1; tentatively, D is TRBD1 (6 bases). Germline CDR1 reads SGHRS; CDR2 reads YFSETQ. The CDR3 runs 16 residues. Trimming left V 4 bases short and J 6 bases short, with 22 bases between. In nucleotides, the CDR3 is TGCGCCAGCAGCCCCGGGGGCGGGAACCGGGACGCTGAAGCTTTCTTT. It is translated as CASSPGGGNRDAEAFF.

This chain uses TRBV12-3 or TRBV12-4 with TRBJ1-2; no firm D call. CDR3 length: 12 residues. V lost 1 base, J lost 5 bases, and 5 bases lay in between. The CDR3 reads CASSLGAYGYTF. The CDR3 DNA is TGTGCCAGCAGTTTAGGGGCGTATGGCTACACCTTC.

The rearrangement links TRBV18 to TRBJ1-1; TRBD1 might be the D (6 bases). Trimming removed 6 bases from V and 4 bases from J, with 15 bases in between. This CDR3 spans 14 amino acids. The germline CDR1 and CDR2 sequences are KGHSH and LQKENI. Here the CDR3 reads CASSSGVQGTEAFF. The CDR3 bases are TGTGCCAGCTCCTCGGGCGTACAGGGCACTGAAGCTTTCTTT.

This chain joins TRBV5-1 and TRBJ1-4, with TRBD1 matching over 9 bases. Germline CDR1 reads SGHRS; CDR2 reads YFSETQ. The junction had 5 bases not matched to a gene; V was cut back by 3 bases and J by 8 bases. The CDR3 is made up of 14 amino acids. The CDR3, as DNA: TGCGCCAGCAGCTCAAGACAGGGGGGAGAAAAACTGTTTTTT. Translated: CASSSRQGGEKLFF.

The rearrangement joins TRBV3-1 (or the pseudogene TRBV3-2) to TRBJ2-3; maybe TRBD2 (7 bases). From germline, CDR1 is LGHDT and CDR2 YNNKEL (reference sequence). The CDR3 totals 13 residues. V was pared by 4 bases and J by 10 bases, with 15 bases between. CDR3 nucleotides: TGTGCCAGCAGCCCCCGTGGGGGGGCAGCGCAGTATTTT. It encodes CASSPRGGAAQYF.

The chain links TRBV6-2 or TRBV6-3 to TRBJ2-1, with 7 bases matching TRBD2. J gave up 5 bases and V 2 bases, and 9 bases lay outside the gene matches. Germline CDR1 is MNHEY and CDR2 is SVGEGT. The CDR3 runs to 16 residues. CDR3 DNA: TGTGCCAGCAGTTACCCTTGGGGCGGGAGAAACAATGAGCAGTTCTTC. Encoded protein: CASSYPWGGRNNEQFF.

The V and J genes are TRBV9 and TRBJ2-3, with D possibly matching TRBD1 (7 bases). Trimming took 0 bases from V and 0 from J, leaving 11 bases between them. CDR1 SGDLS and CDR2 YYNGEE come from the germline V gene. This CDR3 region has 16 residues. The CDR3 DNA sequence: TGTGCCAGCAGCGTAGAGGGGGCGGGAAGCACAGATACGCAGTATTTT. Translated: CASSVEGAGSTDTQYF.

The CDR3 sequence is CASSPRGGSGEKLFF. CDR3 in DNA: TGTGCCAGCAGCCCAAGAGGGGGCTCCGGCGAAAAACTGTTTTTT. The J gene is TRBJ1-4, the V gene TRBV7-8; 7 bases are shared with TRBD1. The V gene end was trimmed by 5 bases and the J gene end by 8 bases; junction bases not matched to a gene: 11. The germline CDR1 and CDR2 sequences are SGHVS and FQNEAQ. This CDR3 spans 15 amino acids.

By proportion, this clone is medium-sized. J is TRBJ1-3 and V is TRBV9; no definite D call. Trimming took 3 bases from V and 0 from J, leaving 4 bases between them. The CDR3 sequence is 13 residues long. CDR1 is SGDLS and CDR2 is YYNGEE in the germline V gene. The CDR3 reads CASSGLSGNTIYF. The CDR3 region has the DNA TGTGCCAGCAGCGGTCTCTCTGGAAACACCATATATTTT.

The chain recombines TRBV19 with TRBJ1-2; TRBD1 agrees at 7 bases. V was pared by 8 bases and J by 4 bases, with 7 bases of the junction left unmatched. This CDR3 is 13 amino acids long. Germline loops: CDR1 LNHDA, CDR2 SQIVND (reference sequence). The CDR3 protein is CASGQATFYGYTF. The DNA for the CDR3 is TGTGCCAGTGGACAGGCAACATTCTATGGCTACACCTTC.

The chain couples TRBV3-1 (or the pseudogene TRBV3-2) to TRBJ1-5, with D unresolved. The germline V and J ends were trimmed by 2 bases and 7 bases, with 9 bases remaining between them. CDR1 LGHDT and CDR2 YNNKEL come from the germline V gene (reference sequence). There are 13 residues in the CDR3. The DNA of the CDR3 is TGTGCCAGCAGCCAACTAGGGCGGCAGCCCCAGCATTTT. Amino acid sequence: CASSQLGRQPQHF.

The chain employs TRBV6-2 or TRBV6-3 and TRBJ1-1, with D perhaps matching TRBD1 (5 bases). The V end was cut by 5 bases, the J end by 1 base, with 8 bases between. The CDR3 runs to 13 residues. The germline V gene encodes CDR1 MNHEY and CDR2 SVGEGT. The CDR3 DNA follows: TGTGCCAGCAGTCGACAGCGGAACACTGAAGCTTTCTTT. This encodes CASSRQRNTEAFF.

The chain employs TRBV11-3 and TRBJ1-2, with TRBD1 matching 7 bases. This CDR3 is 12 amino acids long. J gave up 7 bases and V 2 bases, and 1 base lay outside the gene matches. The germline V gene encodes CDR1 SGHNT and CDR2 YENEEA. This chain's CDR3 is CASSLNRGGYTF. CDR3 DNA sequence: TGTGCCAGCAGCTTAAACAGGGGTGGCTACACCTTC.

Here the CDR3 DNA reads TGTGCCTGCTTACGGGACAGGTTAGCTGAAGCTTTCTTT. As protein: CACLRDRLAEAFF. This chain uses TRBV30 with TRBJ1-1; 8 bases align to TRBD1. CDR3 size: 13 residues. From germline, CDR1 is GTSNPN and CDR2 SVGIG (reference sequence). J was trimmed by 6 bases and V by 6 bases; bases with no gene match: 9.

The chain uses TRBV27 and TRBJ2-1; 10 nucleotides line up with TRBD2. CDR1 is MNHEY and CDR2 is SMNVEV in the germline V gene (reference sequence). V was clipped by 3 bases and J by 9 bases; unmatched bases: 8. This CDR3 comprises 15 residues. The CDR3 nucleotides read TGTGCCAGCAGTTTTTCGCTAGCGGGAGTAACTGAGCAGTTCTTC. Protein sequence: CASSFSLAGVTEQFF.

The V call is TRBV18, the J call TRBJ2-2; maybe TRBD2 (6 bases). Trimming removed 6 bases from V and 7 bases from J, with 24 bases in between. The germline V gene has CDR1 KGHSH and CDR2 LQKENI. This CDR3 comprises 17 residues. The CDR3 DNA is TGTGCCAGCTCGACTGACCAGAGGAGGGGCGGTAGCGGGGAGCTGTTTTTT. Protein product: CASSTDQRRGGSGELFF.

This clone was seen only a few times. V and J are TRBV2 and TRBJ2-3; either TRBD1 or TRBD2 may fit D (6 bases each). Germline V lookup: CDR1 SNHLY, CDR2 FYNNEI. This CDR3 has 15 amino acids. V lost 6 bases and J lost 7, with 20 bases in between. CDR3 amino acids: CASRGGTFTVNTQYF. The CDR3 DNA sequence: TGTGCCAGCAGAGGGGGGACCTTCACGGTAAATACGCAGTATTTT. The complete variable domain, with remaining parts taken from reference TRBV2 and TRBJ2-3, reads EPEVTQTPSHQVTQMGQEVILRCVPISNHLYFYWYRQILGQKVEFLVSFYNNEISEKSEIFDDQFSVERPDGSNFTLKIRSTKLEDSAMYFCASRGGTFTVNTQYFGPGTRLTVL.